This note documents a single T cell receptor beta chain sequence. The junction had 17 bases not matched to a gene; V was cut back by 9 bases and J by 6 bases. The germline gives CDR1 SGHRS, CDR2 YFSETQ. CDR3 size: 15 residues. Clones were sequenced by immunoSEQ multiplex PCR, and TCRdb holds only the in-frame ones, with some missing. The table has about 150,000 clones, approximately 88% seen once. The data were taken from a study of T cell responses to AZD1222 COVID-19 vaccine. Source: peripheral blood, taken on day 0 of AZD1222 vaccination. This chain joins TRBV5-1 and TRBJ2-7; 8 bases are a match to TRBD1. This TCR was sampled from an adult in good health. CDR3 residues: CANTGGQGRSREQYF. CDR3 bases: TGCGCCAACACCGGTGGACAGGGAAGATCGCGCGAGCAGTACTTC.